This paragraph covers one T cell receptor (beta chain) sequence. Its antigen is undetermined. This record comes from a study of blood T cells in healthy people across ages. Study-wide findings and caveats: Both higher diversity and more naive CD4+ cells marked long-lived donors when set against aged donors.

PCR was performed a second time for about 7 to 12 cycles using a sample-barcoded 5' primer and a J-beta primer mix. All samples yielded 3 million or more CDR3-containing paired-end reads. One entry per CDR3 protein, called by TCRdb with MiXCR from the 5' RACE reads. The repertoire includes more than 500,000 distinct CDR3 sequences, 25% to 30% of them detected once, and around 20% sits in the top ten. Isolating PBMCs gave at least 6.5 million of these cells per sample. The CDR3 covers 13 residues. Per germline, CDR1 SEHNR and CDR2 FQNEAQ (reference sequence). The ends lost 8 bases at V and 6 bases at J; junction bases unmatched: 6.

Sequenced: blood. The gene calls are TRBV7-9 and TRBJ1-5, with 8 nucleotides matching TRBD1. The receptor's source is a woman between 70 and 85 years old in good health. The chain's CDR3 is CASGTGGGQPQHF. CDR3 DNA sequence: TGTGCCAGCGGAACAGGGGGAGGTCAGCCCCAGCATTTT.